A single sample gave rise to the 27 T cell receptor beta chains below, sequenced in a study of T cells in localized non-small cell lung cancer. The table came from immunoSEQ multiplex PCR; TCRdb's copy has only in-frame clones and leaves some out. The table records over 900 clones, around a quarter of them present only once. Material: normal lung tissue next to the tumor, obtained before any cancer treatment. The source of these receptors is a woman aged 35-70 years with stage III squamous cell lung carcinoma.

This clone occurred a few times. The CDR3 sequence: CAGQDGNSGNTIYF. The CDR3, as DNA: TGTGCCGGACAGGACGGAAACTCTGGAAACACCATATATTTT. The chain uses TRBV30 and TRBJ1-3; 7 nucleotides match TRBD1. The CDR3 spans 14 residues. J lost 0 bases, V lost 8 bases, and 7 bases had no gene match. Germline CDR1 is GTSNPN and CDR2 is SVGIG (reference sequence). Full variable domain (missing parts from reference TRBV30 and TRBJ1-3): SQTIHQWPATLVQPVGSPLSLECTVEGTSNPNLYWYRQAAGRGLQLLFYSVGIGQISSEVPQNLSASRPQDRQFILSSKKLLLSDSGFYLCAGQDGNSGNTIYFGEGSWLTVV.

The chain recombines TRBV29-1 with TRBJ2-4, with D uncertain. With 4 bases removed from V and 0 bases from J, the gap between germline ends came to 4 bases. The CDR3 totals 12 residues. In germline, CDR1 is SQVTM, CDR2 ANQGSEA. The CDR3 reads CSVGLAKNIQYF. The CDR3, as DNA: TGCAGCGTTGGCCTAGCCAAAAACATTCAGTACTTC.

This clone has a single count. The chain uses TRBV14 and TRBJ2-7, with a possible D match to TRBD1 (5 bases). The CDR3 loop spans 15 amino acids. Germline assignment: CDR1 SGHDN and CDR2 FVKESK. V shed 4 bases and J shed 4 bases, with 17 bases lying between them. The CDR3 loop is CASSPLAAGPYEQYF. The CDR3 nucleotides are TGTGCCAGCAGCCCCCTCGCTGCAGGGCCGTACGAGCAGTACTTC.

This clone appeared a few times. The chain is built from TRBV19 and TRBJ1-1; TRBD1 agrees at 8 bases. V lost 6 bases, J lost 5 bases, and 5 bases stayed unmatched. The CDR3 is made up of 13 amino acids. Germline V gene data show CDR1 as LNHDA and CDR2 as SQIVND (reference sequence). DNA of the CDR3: TGTGCCAGTAGCCAAGACAGGGGTACTGAAGCTTTCTTT. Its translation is CASSQDRGTEAFF.

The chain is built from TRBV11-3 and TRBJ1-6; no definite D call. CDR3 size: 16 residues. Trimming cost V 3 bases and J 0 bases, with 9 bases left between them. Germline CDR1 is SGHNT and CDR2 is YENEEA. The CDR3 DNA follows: TGTGCCAGCAGCTTGATGGGGAGCTCCTATAATTCACCCCTCCACTTT. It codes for CASSLMGSSYNSPLHF.

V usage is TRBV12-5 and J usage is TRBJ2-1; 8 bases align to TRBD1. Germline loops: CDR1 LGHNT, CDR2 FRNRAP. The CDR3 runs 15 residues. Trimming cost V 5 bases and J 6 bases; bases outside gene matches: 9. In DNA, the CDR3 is TGTGCTAGTGGTCCCGGGACAGGCATATTCAATGAGCAGTTCTTC. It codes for CASGPGTGIFNEQFF.

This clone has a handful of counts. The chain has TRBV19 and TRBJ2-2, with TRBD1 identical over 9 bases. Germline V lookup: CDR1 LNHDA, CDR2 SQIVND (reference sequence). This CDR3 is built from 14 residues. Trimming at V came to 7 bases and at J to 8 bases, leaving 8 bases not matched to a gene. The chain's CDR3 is CASKGGQGSGELFF. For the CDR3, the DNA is TGTGCCAGTAAGGGAGGACAGGGGAGTGGGGAGCTGTTTTTT.

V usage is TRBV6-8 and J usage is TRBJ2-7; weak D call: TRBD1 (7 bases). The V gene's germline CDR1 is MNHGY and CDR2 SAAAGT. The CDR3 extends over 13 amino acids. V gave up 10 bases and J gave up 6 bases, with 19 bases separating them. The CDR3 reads CAISASQGGEQYF. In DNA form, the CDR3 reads TGTGCCATCAGCGCTTCCCAGGGGGGCGAGCAGTACTTC.

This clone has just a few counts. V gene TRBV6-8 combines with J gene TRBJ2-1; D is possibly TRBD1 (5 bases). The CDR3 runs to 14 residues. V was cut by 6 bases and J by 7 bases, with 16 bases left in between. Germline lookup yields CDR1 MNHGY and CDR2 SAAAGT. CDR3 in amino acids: CASSPELAGNEQFF. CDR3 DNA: TGTGCCAGCAGCCCCGAGCTCGCAGGGAATGAGCAGTTCTTC.

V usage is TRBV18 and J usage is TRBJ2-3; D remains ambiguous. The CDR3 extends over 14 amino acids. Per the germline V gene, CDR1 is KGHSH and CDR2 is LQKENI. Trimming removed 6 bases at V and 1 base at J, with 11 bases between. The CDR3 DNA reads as TGTGCCAGCTCTTCCAACCCCGGCACAGATACGCAGTATTTT. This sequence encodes CASSSNPGTDTQYF.

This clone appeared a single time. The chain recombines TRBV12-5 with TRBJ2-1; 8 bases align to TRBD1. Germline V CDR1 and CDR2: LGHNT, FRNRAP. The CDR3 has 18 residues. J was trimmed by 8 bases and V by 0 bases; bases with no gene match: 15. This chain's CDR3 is CASGLVYDGQGATDEQFF. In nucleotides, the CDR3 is TGTGCTAGTGGTTTGGTATATGACGGGCAGGGGGCGACGGATGAGCAGTTCTTC. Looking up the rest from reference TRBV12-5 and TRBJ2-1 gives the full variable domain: DARVTQTPRHKVTEMGQEVTMRCQPILGHNTVFWYRQTMMQGLELLAYFRNRAPLDDSGMPKDRFSAEMPDATLATLKIQPSEPRDSAVYFCASGLVYDGQGATDEQFFGPGTRLTVL.

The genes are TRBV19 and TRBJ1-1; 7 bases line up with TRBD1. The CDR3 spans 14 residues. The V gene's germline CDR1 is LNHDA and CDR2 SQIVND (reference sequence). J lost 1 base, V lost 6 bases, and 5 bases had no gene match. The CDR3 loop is CASRPQGENTEAFF. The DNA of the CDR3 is TGTGCCAGTAGACCCCAGGGGGAGAACACTGAAGCTTTCTTT.

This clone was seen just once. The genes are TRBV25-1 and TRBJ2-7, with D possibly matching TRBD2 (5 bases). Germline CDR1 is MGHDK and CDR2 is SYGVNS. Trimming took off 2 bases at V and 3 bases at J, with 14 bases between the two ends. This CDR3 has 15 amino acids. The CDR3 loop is CASSEGGGNIYEQYF. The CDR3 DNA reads TGTGCCAGCAGTGAAGGTGGAGGTAATATCTACGAGCAGTACTTC.

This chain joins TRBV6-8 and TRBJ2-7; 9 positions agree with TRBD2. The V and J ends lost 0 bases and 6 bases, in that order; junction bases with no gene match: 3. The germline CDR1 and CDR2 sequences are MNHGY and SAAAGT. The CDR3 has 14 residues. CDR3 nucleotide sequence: TGTGCCAGCAGTTACTCGATACTAGCGGGCGAGCAGTACTTC. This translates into CASSYSILAGEQYF.

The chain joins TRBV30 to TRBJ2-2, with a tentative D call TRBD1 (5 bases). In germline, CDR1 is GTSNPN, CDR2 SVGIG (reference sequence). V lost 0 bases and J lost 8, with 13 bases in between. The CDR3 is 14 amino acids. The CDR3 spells CAWSVRQGQGELFF. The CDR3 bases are TGTGCCTGGAGTGTGAGGCAGGGTCAGGGGGAGCTGTTTTTT.

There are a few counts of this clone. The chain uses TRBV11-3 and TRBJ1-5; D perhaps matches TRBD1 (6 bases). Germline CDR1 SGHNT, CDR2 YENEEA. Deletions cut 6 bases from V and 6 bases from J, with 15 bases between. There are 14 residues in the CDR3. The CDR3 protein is CASRLGGAGQPQHF. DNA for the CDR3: TGTGCCAGCAGGCTAGGGGGGGCAGGTCAGCCCCAGCATTTT.

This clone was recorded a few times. The CDR3: CASSLEARSSEAFF. DNA of the CDR3: TGTGCCAGCAGCTTAGAGGCCAGGTCAAGTGAAGCTTTCTTT. The chain uses TRBV13 and TRBJ1-1; D not certain. The CDR3 loop spans 14 amino acids. The V and J ends lost 1 base and 7 bases respectively, with 13 bases between them. CDR1 is PRHDT, CDR2 FYEKMQ, per germline (reference sequence). The full variable domain, rest sourced from reference TRBV13 and TRBJ1-1, is AAGVIQSPRHLIKEKRETATLKCYPIPRHDTVYWYQQGPGQDPQFLISFYEKMQSDKGSIPDRFSAQQFSDYHSELNMSSLELGDSALYFCASSLEARSSEAFFGQGTRLTVV.

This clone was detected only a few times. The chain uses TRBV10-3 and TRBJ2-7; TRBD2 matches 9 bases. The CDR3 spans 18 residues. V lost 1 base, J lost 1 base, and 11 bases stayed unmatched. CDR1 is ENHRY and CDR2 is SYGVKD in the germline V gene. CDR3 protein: CAISEFGTFLAGSYEQYF. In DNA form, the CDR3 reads TGTGCCATCAGTGAGTTTGGGACATTCCTAGCGGGGTCCTACGAGCAGTACTTC.

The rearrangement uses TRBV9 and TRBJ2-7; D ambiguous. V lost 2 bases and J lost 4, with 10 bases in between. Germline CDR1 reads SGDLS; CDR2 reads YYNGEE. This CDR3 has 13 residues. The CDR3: CASSVGTTYEQYF. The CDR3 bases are TGTGCCAGCAGCGTTGGCACAACATACGAGCAGTACTTC. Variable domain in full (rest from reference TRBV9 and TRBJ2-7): DSGVTQTPKHLITATGQRVTLRCSPRSGDLSVYWYQQSLDQGLQFLIQYYNGEERAKGNILERFSAQQFPDLHSELNLSSLELGDSALYFCASSVGTTYEQYFGPGTRLTVT.

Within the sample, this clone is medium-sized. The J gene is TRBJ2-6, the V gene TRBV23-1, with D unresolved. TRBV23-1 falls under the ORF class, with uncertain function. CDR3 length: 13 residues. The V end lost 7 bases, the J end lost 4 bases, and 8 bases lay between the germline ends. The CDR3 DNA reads TGCGCCAGCACGTGGTCCGGGGCCAACGTCCTGACTTTC. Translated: CASTWSGANVLTF.

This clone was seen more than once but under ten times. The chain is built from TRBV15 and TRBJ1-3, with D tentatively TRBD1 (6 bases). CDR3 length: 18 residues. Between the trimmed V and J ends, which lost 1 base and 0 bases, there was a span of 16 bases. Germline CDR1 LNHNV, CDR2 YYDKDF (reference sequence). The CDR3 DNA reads TGTGCCACCAGCAGAGGGACAGTCGGCCAGGGCTCTGGAAACACCATATATTTT. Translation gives CATSRGTVGQGSGNTIYF.

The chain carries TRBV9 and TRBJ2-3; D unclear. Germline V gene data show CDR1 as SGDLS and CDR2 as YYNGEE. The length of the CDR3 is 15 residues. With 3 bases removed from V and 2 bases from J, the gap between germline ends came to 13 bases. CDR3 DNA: TGTGCCAGCAGCGACCCCCCTGGCTACACAGATACGCAGTATTTT. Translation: CASSDPPGYTDTQYF. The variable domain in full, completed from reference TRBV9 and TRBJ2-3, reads DSGVTQTPKHLITATGQRVTLRCSPRSGDLSVYWYQQSLDQGLQFLIQYYNGEERAKGNILERFSAQQFPDLHSELNLSSLELGDSALYFCASSDPPGYTDTQYFGPGTRLTVL.

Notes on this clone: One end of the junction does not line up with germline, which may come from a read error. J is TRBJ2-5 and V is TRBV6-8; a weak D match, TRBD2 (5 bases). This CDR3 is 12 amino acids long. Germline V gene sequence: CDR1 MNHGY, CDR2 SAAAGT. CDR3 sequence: CAISRDQETQYF. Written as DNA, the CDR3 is TGTGCCATCAGTCGGGATCAAGAGACCCAGTACTTC.

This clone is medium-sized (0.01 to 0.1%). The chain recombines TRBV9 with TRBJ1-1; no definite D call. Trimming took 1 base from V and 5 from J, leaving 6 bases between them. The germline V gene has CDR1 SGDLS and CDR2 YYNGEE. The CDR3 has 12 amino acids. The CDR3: CASSVSGTEAFF. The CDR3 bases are TGTGCCAGCAGCGTATCGGGGACTGAAGCTTTCTTT.

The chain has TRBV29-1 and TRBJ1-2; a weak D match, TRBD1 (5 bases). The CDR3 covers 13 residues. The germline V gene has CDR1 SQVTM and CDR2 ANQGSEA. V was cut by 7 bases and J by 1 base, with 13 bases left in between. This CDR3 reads CSAGHFINYGYTF. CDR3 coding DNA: TGCAGCGCCGGACACTTTATTAACTATGGCTACACCTTC.

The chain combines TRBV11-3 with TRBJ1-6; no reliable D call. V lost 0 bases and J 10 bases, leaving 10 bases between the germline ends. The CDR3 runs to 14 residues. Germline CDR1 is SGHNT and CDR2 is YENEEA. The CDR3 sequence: CASSLEAGDSPLHF. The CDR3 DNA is TGTGCCAGCAGCTTAGAGGCAGGTGACTCACCCCTCCACTTT.

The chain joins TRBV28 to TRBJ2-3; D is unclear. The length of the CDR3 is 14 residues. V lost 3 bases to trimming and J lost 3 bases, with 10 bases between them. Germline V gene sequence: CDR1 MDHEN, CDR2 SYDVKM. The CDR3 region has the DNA TGTGCCAGCAGTTTTCTGTCGGGTACAGATACGCAGTATTTT. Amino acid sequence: CASSFLSGTDTQYF.